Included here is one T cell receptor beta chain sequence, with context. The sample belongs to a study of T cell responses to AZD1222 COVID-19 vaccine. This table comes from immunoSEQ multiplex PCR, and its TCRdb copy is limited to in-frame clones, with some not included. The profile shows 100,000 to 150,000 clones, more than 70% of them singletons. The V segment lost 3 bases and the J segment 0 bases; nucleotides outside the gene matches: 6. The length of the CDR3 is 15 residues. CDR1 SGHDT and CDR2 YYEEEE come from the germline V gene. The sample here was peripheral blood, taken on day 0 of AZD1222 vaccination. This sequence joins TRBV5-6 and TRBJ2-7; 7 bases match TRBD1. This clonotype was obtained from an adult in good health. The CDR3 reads CASSSFWDSSYEQYF. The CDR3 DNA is TGTGCCAGCAGCTCATTTTGGGACAGCTCCTACGAGCAGTACTTC.